This T cell receptor beta chain was observed in a study of OX40 agonist ivuxolimab in advanced cancers. Germline V gives CDR1 LGHNA, CDR2 YNFKEQ. This CDR3 has 12 residues. Trimming pared 5 bases from V and 4 bases from J, leaving 6 bases between. Profiled with immunoSEQ multiplex PCR; TCRdb holds only in-frame clones, not every one. The table lists 75,000 to 100,000 clones, approximately 88% of them singletons. General observations from the study: Dose levels from 0.1 to 3.0 mg/kg saw CD4+ and CD8+ blood T cells expand clonally by week 6.

Concerning this clone itself: Its antigen is currently unknown.

The material was CD4+ or CD8+ T cells sorted from blood, obtained in a trial of the OX40 agonist ivuxolimab. The V call is TRBV4-2, the J call TRBJ1-3; no clear D gene. The sequence derives from an adult with an advanced solid tumor such as melanoma, head and neck, liver or kidney cancer. CDR3: CASSSAGNTIYF. For the CDR3, the DNA is TGTGCCAGCAGCTCGGCGGGAAACACCATATATTTT.